The 19 T cell receptor beta chains given below trace back to one sample, sequenced in a study of T cells in Graves' hyperthyroidism and ophthalmopathy. Amplified TCR beta CDR3 regions derived from RNA transcripts. HTBI primers were used for first-round RT-PCR of the TCR CDR3. MiXCR, run by TCRdb on the multiplex PCR reads, gives a single entry per CDR3 protein. Of a few hundred thousand distinct CDR3 sequences in the sample, 46% were seen once. The sequencing sample was made of peripheral blood or thyroid tissue (not recorded which). The receptor source for this set is a woman under 30 with Graves' hyperthyroidism.

This chain joins TRBV29-1 and TRBJ1-2; a possible D gene is TRBD1 (5 bases). Germline lookup yields CDR1 SQVTM and CDR2 ANQGSEA. The CDR3 is 16 amino acids. V lost 7 bases to trimming and J lost 0 bases, with 21 bases between them. Written as DNA, the CDR3 is TGCAGCGCGGAAGGTGGTTGGGACCGGTCTAACTATGGCTACACCTTC. Amino acid sequence: CSAEGGWDRSNYGYTF.

As regards this clonotype: This may be a read error, as it is one base from a much larger clone. V and J are TRBV6-1 and TRBJ1-2; D ambiguous. CDR3 length: 13 residues. V was pared by 0 bases and J by 7 bases, with 9 bases between. CDR1 is MNHNS, CDR2 SASEGT, per germline. This chain's CDR3 is CASSEAPGGGYTF. The CDR3, as DNA: TGTGCCAGCAGTGAAGCCCCGGGAGGTGGCTACACCTTC.

The V and J genes are TRBV29-1 and TRBJ1-4; tentative D call: TRBD1 (5 bases). Deletions cut 7 bases from V and 5 bases from J, with 20 bases between. There are 15 residues in the CDR3. CDR1 SQVTM and CDR2 ANQGSEA come from the germline V gene. The chain's CDR3 is CSAPGLPTYNEKLFF. Written as DNA, the CDR3 is TGCAGCGCCCCGGGACTACCTACCTACAATGAAAAACTGTTTTTT.

The V gene is TRBV7-9, the J gene TRBJ2-2; the D gene is possibly TRBD1 (6 bases). V lost 1 base and J 9 bases, leaving 12 bases between the germline ends. The germline gives CDR1 SEHNR, CDR2 FQNEAQ (reference sequence). The CDR3 loop spans 14 amino acids. In DNA, the CDR3 is TGTGCCAGCAGCTTAGTAGTGGGGGCGCGGGAGCTGTTTTTT. Translation gives CASSLVVGARELFF.

At least ten counts were recorded for this clonotype. Possible read error: a much larger clone is one base away. The chain carries TRBV5-8 and TRBJ1-1; 7 bases line up with TRBD1. This CDR3 is built from 14 residues. The J segment lost 1 base and the V segment lost 3 bases, leaving 3 bases of the junction unmatched. Per the germline V gene, CDR1 is SGHTS and CDR2 is YDEGEE. Here the CDR3 reads CASSSDRANTEAFF. The CDR3 nucleotides read TGTGCCAGCAGCTCCGACAGGGCGAACACTGAAGCTTTCTTT.

The gene calls are TRBV6-1 and TRBJ2-2, with 7 positions matching TRBD1. There are 14 residues in the CDR3. V dropped 7 bases and J dropped 3; count of bases not matched to a gene: 5. Germline CDR1 MNHNS, CDR2 SASEGT. The CDR3 here is CASTTGDHTGELFF. The CDR3 DNA reads TGTGCCAGCACTACAGGGGATCACACCGGGGAGCTGTTTTTT.

The rearrangement links TRBV7-9 to TRBJ1-4; a weak D match, TRBD1 (5 bases). CDR3 length equals 12 residues. V lost 6 bases and J lost 11, with 13 bases in between. The germline V gene encodes CDR1 SEHNR and CDR2 FQNEAQ (reference sequence). The CDR3 DNA reads TGTGCCAGCAGGGCAGGGATGGTCAAACTGTTTTTT. Its protein product is CASRAGMVKLFF.

The table lists this clonotype with many counts. J is TRBJ2-7 and V is TRBV9; the match to TRBD2 covers 13 bases. The junction had 7 bases not matched to a gene; V was cut back by 3 bases and J by 1 base. The CDR3 has 17 residues. Germline CDR1 SGDLS, CDR2 YYNGEE. This CDR3 reads CASSAGLAGEGSYEQYF. The DNA of the CDR3 is TGTGCCAGCAGCGCCGGACTAGCGGGAGAAGGGTCCTACGAGCAGTACTTC. Based on the CDR3 plus reference TRBV9 and TRBJ2-7, the full variable domain is DSGVTQTPKHLITATGQRVTLRCSPRSGDLSVYWYQQSLDQGLQFLIQYYNGEERAKGNILERFSAQQFPDLHSELNLSSLELGDSALYFCASSAGLAGEGSYEQYFGPGTRLTVT.

The chain joins TRBV4-1 to TRBJ2-2; D uncertain. V dropped 0 bases and J dropped 0 bases, with 11 bases sitting between them. This CDR3 spans 17 amino acids. The germline CDR1 and CDR2 sequences are MGHRA and YSYEKL. CDR3 amino acids: CASSQEAQASNTGELFF. The CDR3 nucleotides read TGCGCCAGCAGCCAAGAGGCTCAGGCCTCGAACACCGGGGAGCTGTTTTTT.

The chain links TRBV7-3 to TRBJ1-4; D call uncertain. CDR3 length: 15 residues. The V end lost 5 bases, the J end lost 8 bases, and 18 bases lay between the germline ends. Germline V gene sequence: CDR1 SGHTA, CDR2 FQGTGA. The CDR3 spells CASSHDGHSGEKLFF. CDR3 DNA: TGTGCCAGCAGCCATGACGGTCACTCGGGGGAAAAACTGTTTTTT.

This rearrangement joins TRBV10-2 to TRBJ2-6; 7 nucleotides align to TRBD2. The V segment lost 3 bases and the J segment 0 bases; nucleotides outside the gene matches: 5. The CDR3 spans 17 residues. Germline CDR1 and CDR2: WSHSY and SAAADI. The CDR3, as DNA: TGCGCCAGCAGTGACCTAGCGGAGGGCTCTGGGGCCAACGTCCTGACTTTC. Translation gives CASSDLAEGSGANVLTF.

Comments on this clonotype: This sequence may be a read error, since a much larger clone differs from it by one base. The V and J genes are TRBV20-1 and TRBJ2-5; no clear D gene. The CDR3 is 14 residues long. Germline values: CDR1 DFQATT, CDR2 SNEGSKA (reference sequence). CDR3 in DNA: TGCAGTGCTGGAGACCTCGACGGCGGTGAGACCCAGTACTTC. Amino acid sequence: CSAGDLDGGETQYF.

This clonotype was recorded many times. J is TRBJ1-5 and V is TRBV7-9; D is unresolved. CDR3 length: 11 amino acids. Germline values: CDR1 SEHNR, CDR2 FQNEAQ (reference sequence). Between the trimmed V and J ends, which lost 5 bases and 11 bases, there was a span of 10 bases. The CDR3 DNA is TGTGCCAGCAGCATGGGTCCCTCCCAGCATTTT. This codes for CASSMGPSQHF.

The rearrangement links TRBV9 to TRBJ2-7; 10 positions agree with TRBD1. The CDR3 sequence is 15 residues long. The V gene end was trimmed by 3 bases and the J gene end by 3 bases; junction bases not matched to a gene: 6. CDR1 is SGDLS, CDR2 YYNGEE, per germline. The CDR3 loop reads CASSGTGTGVYEQYF. The CDR3 DNA sequence: TGTGCCAGCAGCGGGACCGGGACAGGGGTCTACGAGCAGTACTTC. Based on the CDR3 plus reference TRBV9 and TRBJ2-7, the full variable domain is DSGVTQTPKHLITATGQRVTLRCSPRSGDLSVYWYQQSLDQGLQFLIQYYNGEERAKGNILERFSAQQFPDLHSELNLSSLELGDSALYFCASSGTGTGVYEQYFGPGTRLTVT.

This clonotype was seen ten or more times. The chain has TRBV29-1 and TRBJ1-2; D gene ambiguous. Germline V gene lookup returns CDR1 SQVTM and CDR2 ANQGSEA. Deletions cut 4 bases from V and 5 bases from J, with 17 bases between. CDR3 length equals 14 residues. The DNA for the CDR3 is TGCAGCGTTGTGTTCGGCGGGTCGGGGTATGGCTACACCTTC. It specifies CSVVFGGSGYGYTF. The whole variable domain, filled in from reference TRBV29-1 and TRBJ1-2, reads SAVISQKPSRDICQRGTSLTIQCQVDSQVTMMFWYRQQPGQSLTLIATANQGSEATYESGFVIDKFPISRPNLTFSTLTVSNMSPEDSSIYLCSVVFGGSGYGYTFGSGTRLTVV.

Points on this clonotype: A much larger clonotype is one base distant, so this may be a read error. The chain employs TRBV2 and TRBJ2-2, with 7 bases matching TRBD2. This CDR3 has 15 residues. Germline-derived CDR1 and CDR2 are SNHLY and FYNNEI. CDR3 sequence reads: CASSKDSGATGELVF. The CDR3 DNA follows: TGTGCCAGCAGTAAAGACAGCGGGGCCACCGGGGAGCTGGTTTTT.

This clonotype was observed many times. This sequence joins TRBV12-3 or TRBV12-4 and TRBJ2-7; 7 nucleotides line up with TRBD1. This CDR3 is 14 amino acids long. V lost 10 bases, J lost 3 bases, and 12 bases stayed unmatched. The CDR3, as DNA: TGTGCCACCACGACCCAACGGGACAGCTACGAGCAGTACTTC. Protein: CATTTQRDSYEQYF.

This clonotype was observed at least ten times. The rearrangement links TRBV20-1 to TRBJ1-2; D is perhaps TRBD1 (5 bases). CDR1 and CDR2 (germline): DFQATT, SNEGSKA (reference sequence). V lost 6 bases to trimming and J lost 3 bases, with 17 bases between them. This CDR3 has 14 residues. CDR3 coding DNA: TGCAGTGCCCTCGACTGGGGCCGGGACTATGGCTACACCTTC. Its protein is CSALDWGRDYGYTF.

A remark on this clonotype: Just one base apart from a much larger clone, this may be a read error. This chain connects TRBV20-1 to TRBJ2-5; a possible D gene is TRBD2 (5 bases). Per germline, CDR1 DFQATT and CDR2 SNEGSKA (reference sequence). The CDR3 loop spans 13 amino acids. The DNA for the CDR3 is TGCAGTGCTAGAGGGCAAGAGGGAGAGGCCCAGTACTTC. This translates into CSARGQEGEAQYF.